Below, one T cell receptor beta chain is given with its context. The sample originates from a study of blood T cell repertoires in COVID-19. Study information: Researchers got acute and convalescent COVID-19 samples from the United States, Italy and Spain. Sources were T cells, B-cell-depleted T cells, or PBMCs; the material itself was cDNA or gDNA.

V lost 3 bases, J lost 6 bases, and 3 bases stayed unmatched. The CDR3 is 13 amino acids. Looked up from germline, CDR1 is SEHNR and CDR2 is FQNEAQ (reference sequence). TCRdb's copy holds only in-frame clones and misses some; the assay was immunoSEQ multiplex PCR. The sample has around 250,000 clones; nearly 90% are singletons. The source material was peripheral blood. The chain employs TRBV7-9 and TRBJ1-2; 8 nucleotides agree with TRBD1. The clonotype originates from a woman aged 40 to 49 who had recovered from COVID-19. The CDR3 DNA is TGTGCCAGCAGCTTCGGACAGGGAGATGGCTACACCTTC. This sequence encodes CASSFGQGDGYTF. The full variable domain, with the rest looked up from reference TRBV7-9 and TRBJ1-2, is DTGVSQNPRHKITKRGQNVTFRCDPISEHNRLYWYRQTLGQGPEFLTYFQNEAQLEKSRLLSDRFSAERPKGSFSTLEIQRTEQGDSAMYLCASSFGQGDGYTFGSGTRLTVV.